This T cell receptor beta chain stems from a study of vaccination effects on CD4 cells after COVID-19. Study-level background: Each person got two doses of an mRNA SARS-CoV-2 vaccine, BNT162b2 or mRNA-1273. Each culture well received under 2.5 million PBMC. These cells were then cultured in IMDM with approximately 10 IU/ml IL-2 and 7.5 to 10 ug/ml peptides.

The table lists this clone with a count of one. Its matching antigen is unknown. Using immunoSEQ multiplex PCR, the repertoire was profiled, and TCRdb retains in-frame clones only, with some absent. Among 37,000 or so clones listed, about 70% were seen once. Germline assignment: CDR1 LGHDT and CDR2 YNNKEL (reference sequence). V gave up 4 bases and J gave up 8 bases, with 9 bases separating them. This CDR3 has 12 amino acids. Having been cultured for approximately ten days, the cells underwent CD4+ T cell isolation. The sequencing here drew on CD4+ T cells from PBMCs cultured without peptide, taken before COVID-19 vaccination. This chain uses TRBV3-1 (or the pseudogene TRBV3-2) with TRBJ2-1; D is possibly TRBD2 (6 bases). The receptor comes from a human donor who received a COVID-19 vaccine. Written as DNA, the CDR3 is TGTGCCAGCAGCCGCATAGCGGATGAGCAGTTCTTC. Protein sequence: CASSRIADEQFF.